Detailed here is one T cell receptor (beta chain). The antigen remains unidentified. The CDR3 has 15 amino acids. V was pared by 0 bases and J by 0 bases, with 7 bases between. Germline CDR1 reads SGHDN; CDR2 reads FVKESK. This sample was taken from a study of Ad26.COV2.S vaccination and SARS-CoV-2 variants. Study as a whole: Participant was drawn from the COV1001 Ad26.COV2.S trial arm. Intramuscularly, Ad26.COV2.S was given either once or twice, 56 days apart.

Described treatment: roughly 19 received Ad26.COV2.S at low or high dose, single or two shots; roughly 5 received placebo; per-sample allocation not given. Day 63 after the first injection of vaccine or placebo was the sampling time. Sequencing used immunoSEQ multiplex PCR; TCRdb keeps in-frame clones, though not all of them. Of 200,000 to 250,000 clones listed, around 87% are singletons. The study, taken as a whole, reports: Reported findings describe substantial breadth in spike-specific CD8+ and CD4+ T cell responses following vaccination.

This chain links TRBV14 with TRBJ2-3; D not resolved. This clonotype was sampled from a person between 18 and 60 years old who received the Ad26.COV2.S COVID-19 vaccine or a placebo. The specimen was peripheral blood, collected in a trial of Ad26.COV2.S vaccine versus placebo. The CDR3 coding sequence is TGTGCCAGCAGCCAAGATAGAGGAAGCACAGATACGCAGTATTTT. Amino acids: CASSQDRGSTDTQYF.